This T cell receptor (beta chain) comes out of a study of blood T cell repertoires in COVID-19. Study context: The analysed material was cDNA or gDNA that came from T cells, B-cell-depleted T cells, or PBMCs.

Profiled with immunoSEQ multiplex PCR; TCRdb holds only in-frame clones, not every one. The sample includes 400,000 to 550,000 clones, 87% of them seen just once. CDR3 length equals 11 residues. CDR1 is KGHDR and CDR2 is SFDVKD in the germline V gene. The trim removed 8 bases at V and 8 bases at J, leaving 1 base unmatched. This receptor was obtained from a young woman with acute COVID-19. The V gene is TRBV24-1, the J gene TRBJ2-1, with TRBD2 matching over 8 bases. Sequenced material: PBMCs or T cells enriched from blood (not recorded which). CDR3 DNA: TGTGCCACCACCGGGAGGGATGAGCAGTTCTTC. Its translation is CATTGRDEQFF.